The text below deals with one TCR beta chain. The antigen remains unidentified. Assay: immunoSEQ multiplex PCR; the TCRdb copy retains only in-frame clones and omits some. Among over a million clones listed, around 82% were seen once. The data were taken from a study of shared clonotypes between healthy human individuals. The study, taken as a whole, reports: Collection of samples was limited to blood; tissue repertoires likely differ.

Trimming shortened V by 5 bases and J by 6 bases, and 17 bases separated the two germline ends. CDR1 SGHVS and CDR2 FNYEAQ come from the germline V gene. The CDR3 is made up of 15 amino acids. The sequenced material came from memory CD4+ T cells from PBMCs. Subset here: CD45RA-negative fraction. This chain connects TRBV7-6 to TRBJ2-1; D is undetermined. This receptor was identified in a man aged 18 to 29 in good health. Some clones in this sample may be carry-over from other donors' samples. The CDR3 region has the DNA TGTGCCAGCAGCCTTGGGTGGGAAGGATTCAATGAGCAGTTCTTC. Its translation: CASSLGWEGFNEQFF.